A single sample is the source of the 32 T cell receptor beta chains below, sequenced in a study of T cell repertoires in cytomegalovirus infection. TCRdb reprocessed the reads via MiXCR and lists one record per CDR3 protein. The sample consists of about 830,000 distinct CDR3 sequences, roughly 33% of them appearing once. Antigens of these TCRs are unknown. Source: cultured CD8+ T cells from PBMCs, taken from culture after CMV antigen stimulation. The source is a human donor in good health (CMV status not recorded). Some clones in this sample may be carry-over from other donors' samples.

This clonotype has a handful of counts. The chain is built from TRBV5-8 and TRBJ2-7; D unclear. CDR3 length equals 13 residues. The germline V and J ends were trimmed by 2 bases and 0 bases, with 6 bases remaining between them. Germline V gene data show CDR1 as SGHTS and CDR2 as YDEGEE. CDR3 in amino acids: CASSFYRSYEQYV. The CDR3 DNA reads as TGTGCCAGCAGCTTTTACCGCTCCTACGAGCAGTACGTC.

This chain joins TRBV20-1 and TRBJ1-4; D call uncertain. Deletions cut 2 bases from V and 5 bases from J, with 12 bases between. CDR3 length equals 14 residues. From germline, CDR1 is DFQATT and CDR2 SNEGSKA (reference sequence). CDR3 bases: TGCAGTGCTAGATCCGGAGAGCCCAATGAAAAACTGTTTTTT. Translating it yields CSARSGEPNEKLFF.

In its sample, this clonotype was seen once. The junction shows a germline mismatch at one end, possibly a read error. The gene calls are TRBV28 and TRBJ2-1, with D unresolved. From germline, CDR1 is MDHEN and CDR2 SYDVKM. CDR3 length equals 13 residues. CDR3: CVSSTDGYNEQFF. CDR3 in DNA: TGTGTCAGCAGCACGGACGGATACAATGAGCAGTTCTTC.

This clonotype was detected once. This chain connects TRBV5-5 to TRBJ2-5; TRBD1 matches at 9 bases. This CDR3 contains 18 residues. Germline V gene data show CDR1 as SGHKS and CDR2 as YYEKEE (reference sequence). V dropped 2 bases and J dropped 1; count of bases not matched to a gene: 12. The chain's CDR3 is CASSFLGQGLPPQETQYF. The CDR3, as DNA: TGTGCCAGCAGCTTCCTGGGACAGGGTCTGCCGCCCCAAGAGACCCAGTACTTC. Filled out from reference TRBV5-5 and TRBJ2-5, the complete variable domain reads DAGVTQSPTHLIKTRGQQVTLRCSPISGHKSVSWYQQVLGQGPQFIFQYYEKEERGRGNFPDRFSARQFPNYSSELNVNALLLGDSALYLCASSFLGQGLPPQETQYFGPGTRLLVL.

This clonotype appeared many times. The chain couples TRBV7-9 to TRBJ1-1; D possibly corresponds to TRBD1 (5 bases). This CDR3 region has 12 residues. The V end was cut by 5 bases, the J end by 8 bases, with 12 bases between. CDR1 is SEHNR and CDR2 is FQNEAQ in the germline V gene (reference sequence). This chain's CDR3 is CASSTQDGEAFF. The DNA of the CDR3 is TGTGCCAGCAGCACACAGGACGGGGAAGCTTTCTTT.

The chain couples TRBV12-5 to TRBJ1-2; TRBD1 aligns across 9 bases. V shed 6 bases, J shed 5 bases, and the junction held 10 bases outside the gene matches. The CDR3 length is 15 residues. From germline, CDR1 is LGHNT and CDR2 FRNRAP. The CDR3 spells CASGPGTGTLYGYTF. The CDR3 region has the DNA TGTGCTAGTGGCCCCGGGACAGGGACCCTTTATGGCTACACCTTC.

This sequence joins TRBV9 and TRBJ1-1; 8 bases fit TRBD1. The trim removed 2 bases at V and 4 bases at J, leaving 7 bases unmatched. This CDR3 comprises 15 residues. Germline V lookup: CDR1 SGDLS, CDR2 YYNGEE. The CDR3 region is CASSVPTGQVTEAFF. DNA of the CDR3: TGTGCCAGCAGCGTGCCTACGGGACAGGTCACTGAAGCTTTCTTT.

A few counts support this clonotype. The J gene is TRBJ1-1, the V gene TRBV7-2; D call uncertain. This CDR3 contains 16 residues. Germline V gives CDR1 SGHTA, CDR2 FQGNSA. Trimming left V 5 bases short and J 2 bases short, with 18 bases between. The CDR3 loop reads CASSRYSRNRNTEAFF. In DNA, the CDR3 is TGTGCCAGCAGCCGATACTCACGGAATCGAAACACTGAAGCTTTCTTT.

The chain couples TRBV12-5 to TRBJ2-2; TRBD1 matches 11 bases. Germline V gene lookup returns CDR1 LGHNT and CDR2 FRNRAP. V lost 5 bases to trimming and J lost 3 bases; unmatched junction nucleotides: 5. This CDR3 has 16 amino acids. This CDR3 is CASGTGQGAHTGELFF. The CDR3 DNA is TGTGCTAGTGGTACTGGACAGGGGGCCCACACCGGGGAGCTGTTTTTT.

V gene TRBV27 combines with J gene TRBJ1-6; perhaps TRBD1 as D (5 bases). Germline V CDR1 and CDR2: MNHEY, SMNVEV (reference sequence). V shed 2 bases and J shed 9 bases, with 8 bases lying between them. The CDR3 covers 13 residues. CDR3 amino acids: CASSLVDSSPLHF. DNA of the CDR3: TGTGCCAGCAGTTTAGTAGACAGTTCACCCCTCCACTTT.

The chain combines TRBV6-5 with TRBJ1-4, with 9 bases lining up with TRBD1. Trimming at V came to 0 bases and at J to 7 bases, leaving 3 bases not matched to a gene. This CDR3 has 15 residues. The germline V gene encodes CDR1 MNHEY and CDR2 SVGAGI. The CDR3 sequence is CASSYSGTGSEKLFF. The CDR3 nucleotides read TGTGCCAGCAGTTACTCAGGGACAGGGAGTGAAAAACTGTTTTTT.

This chain uses TRBV5-1 with TRBJ2-7; D possibly corresponds to TRBD1 (6 bases). Trimming removed 4 bases from V and 2 bases from J, with 13 bases in between. This CDR3 is 14 amino acids long. The germline V gene has CDR1 SGHRS and CDR2 YFSETQ. The CDR3 sequence is CASSPTQGAYEQYF. For the CDR3, the DNA is TGCGCCAGCAGCCCAACACAGGGTGCCTACGAGCAGTACTTC.

This clonotype was recorded a few times. V usage is TRBV7-9 and J usage is TRBJ2-3; D unclear. Trimming took 5 bases from V and 1 from J, leaving 10 bases between them. In germline, CDR1 is SEHNR, CDR2 FQNEAQ (reference sequence). The CDR3 runs to 14 residues. The CDR3 region is CASSPVKRTDTQYF. The CDR3 region has the DNA TGTGCCAGCAGCCCCGTTAAGCGCACAGATACGCAGTATTTT.

V and J are TRBV27 and TRBJ2-7; 9 bases align to TRBD1. The junction had 0 bases not matched to a gene; V was cut back by 1 base and J by 2 bases. The CDR3 runs to 14 residues. Germline CDR1 reads MNHEY; CDR2 reads SMNVEV (reference sequence). The CDR3 spells CASSLWDRAYEQYF. CDR3 nucleotide sequence: TGTGCCAGCAGTTTATGGGACAGGGCCTACGAGCAGTACTTC.

About this clonotype: This may arise from a read error, as a much more abundant clone is one base away. Here the CDR3 reads CASSLDPVQETRYF. The CDR3 DNA sequence: TGTGCCAGCAGCTTAGACCCAGTTCAAGAGACCCGGTACTTC. The V and J genes are TRBV7-2 and TRBJ2-5; D not resolved. This CDR3 spans 14 amino acids. Germline assignment: CDR1 SGHTA and CDR2 FQGNSA.

The gene calls are TRBV19 and TRBJ2-5; D remains unclear. The germline V gene has CDR1 LNHDA and CDR2 SQIVND (reference sequence). V was trimmed by 3 bases and J by 5 bases, leaving 10 bases between them. The length of the CDR3 is 13 residues. In nucleotides, the CDR3 is TGTGCCAGTAGTATGGGCTACTTTGAGACCCAGTACTTC. It yields the protein CASSMGYFETQYF.

The table lists this clonotype with many counts. The chain uses TRBV19 and TRBJ2-1, with a possible D match to TRBD1 (6 bases). This CDR3 region has 18 residues. Germline V CDR1 and CDR2: LNHDA, SQIVND (reference sequence). V was pared by 3 bases and J by 10 bases, with 28 bases between. The CDR3, as DNA: TGTGCCAGTAGTATTATGCTTATCGGAGCGACAGGCCTATCCGAGCAGTTCTTC. Amino acid sequence: CASSIMLIGATGLSEQFF.

This clonotype showed up many times. This chain connects TRBV7-2 to TRBJ2-1; D is undetermined. The germline V gene has CDR1 SGHTA and CDR2 FQGNSA. CDR3 length equals 15 residues. The ends were cut back, 2 bases at V and 2 bases at J, with 10 bases in the middle. This CDR3 is CASSLPAWPYNEQFF. The DNA of the CDR3 is TGTGCCAGCAGCTTACCAGCGTGGCCCTACAATGAGCAGTTCTTC.

Only a few counts were recorded for this clonotype. The chain is built from TRBV2 and TRBJ2-4, with a possible D match to TRBD1 (6 bases). From germline, CDR1 is SNHLY and CDR2 FYNNEI. The CDR3 has 11 amino acids. The ends were cut back, 5 bases at V and 10 bases at J, with 9 bases in the middle. The CDR3 DNA reads as TGTGCCAGCAGTCCCACAGGGATTCAGTACTTC. Translation gives CASSPTGIQYF.

This chain connects TRBV6-6 to TRBJ1-4; 10 bases agree with TRBD1. CDR3 length equals 17 residues. Germline V lookup: CDR1 MNHNY, CDR2 SVGAGI (reference sequence). The trim removed 4 bases at V and 8 bases at J, leaving 13 bases unmatched. Written as DNA, the CDR3 is TGTGCCAGCAGTTGGGGGGCTTCCGGGACAGGGGCGGAAAAACTGTTTTTT. Translation gives CASSWGASGTGAEKLFF.

In this sample, this clonotype turned up a few times. This rearrangement joins TRBV7-2 to TRBJ2-7, with D possibly being TRBD1 or TRBD2 (6 bases each). CDR1 and CDR2 (germline): SGHTA, FQGNSA. The CDR3 is made up of 14 amino acids. V lost 2 bases to trimming and J lost 4 bases, with 12 bases between them. In DNA form, the CDR3 reads TGTGCCAGCAGCTTAAGGGGGGCTCTATACGAGCAGTACTTC. Its translation: CASSLRGALYEQYF. Based on the CDR3 plus reference TRBV7-2 and TRBJ2-7, the full variable domain is GAGVSQSPSNKVTEKGKDVELRCDPISGHTALYWYRQSLGQGLEFLIYFQGNSAPDKSGLPSDRFSAERTGGSVSTLTIQRTQQEDSAVYLCASSLRGALYEQYFGPGTRLTVT.

This clonotype was observed a few times. This chain uses TRBV7-9 with TRBJ2-7; 10 positions agree with TRBD1. The length of the CDR3 is 14 residues. Germline V gene sequence: CDR1 SEHNR, CDR2 FQNEAQ (reference sequence). Trimming at V came to 1 base and at J to 4 bases, leaving 1 base not matched to a gene. CDR3 residues: CASSLEGQGYEQYV. CDR3 coding DNA: TGTGCCAGCAGCTTAGAGGGACAGGGGTACGAGCAGTACGTC.

The rearrangement uses TRBV27 and TRBJ2-5; TRBD1 or TRBD2 may be the D gene (6 bases each). Trimming took off 7 bases at V and 4 bases at J, with 16 bases between the two ends. Germline assignment: CDR1 MNHEY and CDR2 SMNVEV (reference sequence). This CDR3 spans 14 amino acids. CDR3 protein: CASTPLGGVETQYF. In DNA, the CDR3 is TGTGCCAGCACCCCCTTGGGGGGCGTAGAGACCCAGTACTTC.

This rearrangement joins TRBV9 to TRBJ1-4; 8 positions match TRBD1. CDR1 and CDR2 (germline): SGDLS, YYNGEE. J was trimmed by 3 bases and V by 5 bases; bases with no gene match: 6. The CDR3 consists of 15 residues. In DNA form, the CDR3 reads TGTGCCAGCAGGGACAGGGAGGGAGCTAATGAAAAACTGTTTTTT. Translation gives CASRDREGANEKLFF.

This clonotype was counted between two and nine times. This chain links TRBV27 with TRBJ2-1, with 7 positions matching TRBD1. From germline, CDR1 is MNHEY and CDR2 SMNVEV (reference sequence). Trimming cost V 7 bases and J 4 bases; bases outside gene matches: 16. This CDR3 has 17 amino acids. CDR3 residues: CASTPSVGDRVYNEQFF. The CDR3 coding sequence is TGTGCCAGCACCCCAAGTGTTGGGGACAGAGTGTACAATGAGCAGTTCTTC.

This chain connects TRBV19 to TRBJ1-5; D gene ambiguous. Germline assignment: CDR1 LNHDA and CDR2 SQIVND (reference sequence). The length of the CDR3 is 13 residues. V shed 5 bases and J shed 8 bases, with 13 bases lying between them. As DNA, the CDR3 is TGTGCCAGTAGTGGAGGATTCGCGAAGCCCCAGCATTTT. Translation: CASSGGFAKPQHF.

This clonotype was observed a handful of times. The chain couples TRBV27 to TRBJ2-7; possibly TRBD1 or TRBD2 for D (5 bases each). Germline CDR1 MNHEY, CDR2 SMNVEV (reference sequence). CDR3 length equals 14 residues. V gave up 6 bases and J gave up 3 bases, with 15 bases separating them. The CDR3 DNA reads as TGTGCCAGCAGCCTTAGAGGGGACGTCTACGAGCAGTACTTC. Amino acids: CASSLRGDVYEQYF.

The rearrangement joins TRBV6-5 to TRBJ2-3, with D uncertain. Trimming stripped 0 bases from V and 0 bases from J, with 10 bases between. From germline, CDR1 is MNHEY and CDR2 SVGAGI. The CDR3 contains 16 residues. The DNA of the CDR3 is TGTGCCAGCAGTTACTCTGGCGGCTCTAGCACAGATACGCAGTATTTT. Its protein is CASSYSGGSSTDTQYF.

In this sample, this clonotype turned up many times. The chain is built from TRBV7-9 and TRBJ2-7; D remains unclear. Germline V gene sequence: CDR1 SEHNR, CDR2 FQNEAQ (reference sequence). V dropped 1 base and J dropped 5 bases, with 3 bases sitting between them. This CDR3 is 11 amino acids long. CDR3 nucleotides: TGTGCCAGCAGCTTAGACCACGAGCAGTACGTC. It codes for CASSLDHEQYV.

The chain combines TRBV6-1 with TRBJ1-4; D uncertain. Germline V gene lookup returns CDR1 MNHNS and CDR2 SASEGT. V lost 6 bases and J lost 0, with 11 bases in between. CDR3 length: 15 residues. Here the CDR3 reads CASRSDWATNEKLFF. The CDR3 DNA reads as TGTGCCAGCAGGTCTGACTGGGCAACTAATGAAAAACTGTTTTTT.

The chain couples TRBV6-2 or TRBV6-3 to TRBJ1-2; D gene uncertain. In germline, CDR1 is MNHEY, CDR2 SVGEGT. Trimming shortened V by 0 bases and J by 0 bases, and 20 bases separated the two germline ends. The CDR3 totals 19 residues. CDR3 nucleotides: TGTGCCAGCAGTTACTCCCGGCGTGACCCCGCGTTAGCTAACTATGGCTACACCTTC. Translation gives CASSYSRRDPALANYGYTF.

The genes are TRBV14 and TRBJ2-1, with TRBD1 as a possible D gene (5 bases). The CDR3 covers 16 residues. Trimming left V 0 bases short and J 9 bases short, with 18 bases between. CDR1 and CDR2 from the germline V gene are SGHDN and FVKESK. CDR3 sequence: CASSQDSSRVVTEQFF. As DNA, the CDR3 is TGTGCCAGCAGCCAAGATTCCTCCAGGGTGGTAACTGAGCAGTTCTTC.